What follows is one T cell receptor (beta chain) and its context. Its antigen is not identified. Trimming left V 4 bases short and J 1 base short, with 7 bases between. CDR3 length: 13 amino acids. Per germline, CDR1 SNHLY and CDR2 FYNNEI. This specimen belongs to a study of identifying expanded T cells in peripheral blood. General observations from the study: Clone count variance between approximately two-week samples rose with total template count. Differentially abundant clones: about 1.3 between replicates, 16.4 at 2 to 3 weeks, less than 20 at four.

Clones were read by immunoSEQ multiplex PCR, and TCRdb kept only the in-frame ones, dropping some. Here the sample spans around 85,000 clones, approximately 90% being singletons. During the collection period, no donor immune events like infections were recorded. This TCR was recovered from a person aged 18 to 70 in good health. The specimen was blood. This chain joins TRBV2 and TRBJ2-5; D remains unclear. DNA for the CDR3: TGTGCCAGCAGTGGATACAGCCAAGAGACCCAGTACTTC. Protein product: CASSGYSQETQYF.